This T cell receptor (beta chain) comes out of a study of T cell responses to AZD1222 COVID-19 vaccine. Background on the study: Second doses that came at about 4 or about 12 weeks were put together. General study findings and limits: Sampled repertoires all dated from after the peak T cell response. Donors were mostly white British, more females; clonal diversity possibly underestimated. The number of AZD1222 recipients seropositive at baseline was only 5 to 7.

Some clones are missing from TCRdb's copy, which holds only in-frame ones; the method was immunoSEQ multiplex PCR. This table has around 100,000 clones, roughly 90% appearing once. Regarding this clone: Its antigen is not known.

Trimming pared 6 bases from V and 6 bases from J, leaving 12 bases between. Germline V gives CDR1 MNHNY, CDR2 SVGAGI (reference sequence). This CDR3 has 13 amino acids. This TCR was recovered from an adult in good health. The rearrangement links TRBV6-6 to TRBJ1-5; D uncertain. This sample comprised peripheral blood, obtained on day 0 of AZD1222 vaccination. Written as DNA, the CDR3 is TGTGCCAGCAGCCACGGAGGGTCTCAGCCCCAGCATTTT. This codes for CASSHGGSQPQHF.